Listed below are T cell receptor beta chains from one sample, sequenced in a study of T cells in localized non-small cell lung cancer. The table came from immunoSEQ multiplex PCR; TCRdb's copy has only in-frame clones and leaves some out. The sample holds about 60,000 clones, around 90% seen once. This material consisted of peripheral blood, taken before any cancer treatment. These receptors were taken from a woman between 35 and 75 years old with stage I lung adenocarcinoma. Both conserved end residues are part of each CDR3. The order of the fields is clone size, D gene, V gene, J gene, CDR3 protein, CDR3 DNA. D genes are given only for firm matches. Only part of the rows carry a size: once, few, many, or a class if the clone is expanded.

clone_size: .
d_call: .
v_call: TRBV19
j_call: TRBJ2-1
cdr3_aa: CASSIRVNEQFF
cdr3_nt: TGTGCCAGTAGTATCAGGGTAAATGAGCAGTTCTTC

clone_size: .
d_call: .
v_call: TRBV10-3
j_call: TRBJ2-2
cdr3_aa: CAISEGSTGELFF
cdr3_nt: TGTGCCATCAGTGAGGGAAGCACCGGGGAGCTGTTTTTT

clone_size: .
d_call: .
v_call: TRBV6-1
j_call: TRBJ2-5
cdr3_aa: CAIGVETQYF
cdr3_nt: TGTGCCATCGGAGTGGAGACCCAGTACTTC

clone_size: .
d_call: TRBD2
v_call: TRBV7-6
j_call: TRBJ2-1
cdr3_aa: CASSPLPRTSGPDNNEQFF
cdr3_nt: TGTGCCAGCAGCCCCCTCCCAAGGACTAGCGGGCCCGATAACAATGAGCAGTTCTTC

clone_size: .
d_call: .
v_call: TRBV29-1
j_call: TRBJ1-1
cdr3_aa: CSVEDGSLGNPDTEAFF
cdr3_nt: TGCAGCGTTGAAGATGGGTCATTGGGGAATCCTGACACTGAAGCTTTCTTT

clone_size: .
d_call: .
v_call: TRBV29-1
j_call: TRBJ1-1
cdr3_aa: CSVSIEGFNTEAFF
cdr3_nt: TGCAGCGTCAGCATTGAGGGGTTTAACACTGAAGCTTTCTTT

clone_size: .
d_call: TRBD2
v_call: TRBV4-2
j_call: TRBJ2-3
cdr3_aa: CASSQHGTSGDTDTQYF
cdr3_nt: TGTGCCAGCAGCCAACACGGGACTAGCGGGGACACAGATACGCAGTATTTT

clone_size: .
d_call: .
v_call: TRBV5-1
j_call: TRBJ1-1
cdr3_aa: CASSLAGDTEAFF
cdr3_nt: TGCGCCAGCAGCTTGGCCGGGGATACTGAAGCTTTCTTT

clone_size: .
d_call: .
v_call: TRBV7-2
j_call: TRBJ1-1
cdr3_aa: CASSLDWGGASTEAFF
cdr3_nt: TGTGCCAGCAGCTTAGATTGGGGGGGAGCGAGCACTGAAGCTTTCTTT

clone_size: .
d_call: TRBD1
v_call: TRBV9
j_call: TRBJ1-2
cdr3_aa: CASSVELGTGFGYTF
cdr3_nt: TGTGCCAGCAGCGTAGAGTTAGGGACAGGGTTTGGCTACACCTTC

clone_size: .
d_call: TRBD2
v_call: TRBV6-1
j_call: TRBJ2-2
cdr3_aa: CASSGARRGSTGELFF
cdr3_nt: TGTGCCAGCAGTGGGGCACGGCGGGGGAGCACCGGGGAGCTGTTTTTT

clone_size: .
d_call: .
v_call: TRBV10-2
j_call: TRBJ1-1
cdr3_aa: CASNQMGLNTEAFF
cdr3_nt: TGCGCCAGCAATCAAATGGGCTTGAACACTGAAGCTTTCTTT

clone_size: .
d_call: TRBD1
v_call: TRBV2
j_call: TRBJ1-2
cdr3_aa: CASRGQGEVGYTF
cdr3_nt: TGTGCCAGCCGGGGACAGGGGGAGGTTGGCTACACCTTC

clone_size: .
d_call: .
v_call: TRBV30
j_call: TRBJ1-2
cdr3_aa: CAWRDRNYGYTF
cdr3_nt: TGTGCCTGGAGGGACCGTAACTATGGCTACACCTTC

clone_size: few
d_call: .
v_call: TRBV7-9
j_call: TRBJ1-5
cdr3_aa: CASSATQGGDQPQHF
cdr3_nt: TGTGCCAGCAGCGCTACACAGGGTGGGGATCAGCCCCAGCATTTT

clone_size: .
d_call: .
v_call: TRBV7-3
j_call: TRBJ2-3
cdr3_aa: CASSDGLPTDTQYF
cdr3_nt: TGTGCCAGCAGCGACGGACTACCCACAGATACGCAGTATTTT

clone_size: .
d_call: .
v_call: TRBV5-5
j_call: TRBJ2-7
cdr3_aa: CASSLGWAGVSYEQYF
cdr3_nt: TGTGCCAGCAGCTTGGGGTGGGCAGGGGTTTCCTACGAGCAGTACTTC

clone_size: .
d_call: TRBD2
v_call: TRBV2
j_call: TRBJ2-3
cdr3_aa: CASSPMAAGGADTQYF
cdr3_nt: TGTGCCAGCAGCCCTATGGCAGCGGGGGGAGCAGATACGCAGTATTTT

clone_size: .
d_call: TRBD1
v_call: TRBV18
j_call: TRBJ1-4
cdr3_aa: CASSRTGEVEKLFF
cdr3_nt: TGTGCCAGCTCACGGACAGGGGAGGTTGAAAAACTGTTTTTT

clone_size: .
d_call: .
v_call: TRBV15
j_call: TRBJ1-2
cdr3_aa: CATSDQQGGYGYTF
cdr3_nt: TGTGCCACCAGCGACCAACAAGGGGGGTATGGCTACACCTTC

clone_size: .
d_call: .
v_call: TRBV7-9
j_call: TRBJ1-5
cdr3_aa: CASSSTGTNQPQHF
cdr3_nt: TGTGCCAGCAGCTCAACAGGGACCAATCAGCCCCAGCATTTT

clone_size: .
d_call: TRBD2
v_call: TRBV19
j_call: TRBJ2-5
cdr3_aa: CASAPTSGGGETQYF
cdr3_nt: TGTGCCAGTGCCCCGACTAGCGGGGGAGGAGAGACCCAGTACTTC

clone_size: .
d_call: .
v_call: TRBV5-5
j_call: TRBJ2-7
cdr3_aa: CASSLVVGPAGYEQYF
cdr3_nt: TGTGCCAGCAGCTTGGTGGTCGGGCCAGCGGGCTACGAGCAGTACTTC

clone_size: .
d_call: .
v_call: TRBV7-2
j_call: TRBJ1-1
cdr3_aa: CASSQQQNTEAFF
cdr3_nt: TGTGCCAGCAGCCAACAACAGAACACTGAAGCTTTCTTT

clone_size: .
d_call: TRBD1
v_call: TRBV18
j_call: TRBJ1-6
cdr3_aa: CASSPGQVNSPLHF
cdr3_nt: TGTGCCAGCTCCCCGGGACAGGTTAATTCACCCCTCCACTTT

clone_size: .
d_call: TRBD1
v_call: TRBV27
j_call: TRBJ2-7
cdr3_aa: CASSFGQGIYEQYF
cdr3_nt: TGTGCCAGCAGTTTCGGACAGGGAATCTACGAGCAGTACTTC

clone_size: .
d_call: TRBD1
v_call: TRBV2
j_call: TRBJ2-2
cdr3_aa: CASSAGQGGTGELFF
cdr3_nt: TGTGCCAGCAGTGCCGGACAGGGGGGGACCGGGGAGCTGTTTTTT

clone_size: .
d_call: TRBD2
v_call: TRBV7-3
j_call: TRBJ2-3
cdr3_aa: CASSLRASGGRREDTQYF
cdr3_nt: TGTGCCAGCAGCTTAAGGGCTAGCGGGGGCCGACGGGAAGATACGCAGTATTTT

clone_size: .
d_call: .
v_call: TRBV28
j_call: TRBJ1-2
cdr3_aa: CASSFTGNYGYTF
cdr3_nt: TGTGCCAGCAGTTTCACAGGGAACTATGGCTACACCTTC

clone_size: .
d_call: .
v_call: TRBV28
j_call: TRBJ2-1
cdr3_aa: CASSPRDEQFF
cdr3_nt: TGTGCCAGCAGTCCCCGGGATGAGCAGTTCTTC

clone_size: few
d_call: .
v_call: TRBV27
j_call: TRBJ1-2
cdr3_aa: CASSWGEGYGYTF
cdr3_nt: TGTGCCAGCAGTTGGGGGGAGGGCTATGGCTACACCTTC

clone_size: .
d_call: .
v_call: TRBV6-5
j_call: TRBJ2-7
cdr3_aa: CASSYGDISYEQYF
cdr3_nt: TGTGCCAGCAGTTACGGAGACATCTCCTACGAGCAGTACTTC

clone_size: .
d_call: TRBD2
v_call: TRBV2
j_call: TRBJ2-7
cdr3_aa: CASSEVLAGFYEQYF
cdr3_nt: TGTGCCAGCAGTGAAGTGCTAGCGGGGTTCTACGAGCAGTACTTC

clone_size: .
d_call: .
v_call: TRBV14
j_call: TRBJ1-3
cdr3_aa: CASSQGGNTIYF
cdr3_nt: TGTGCCAGCAGCCAGGGCGGAAACACCATATATTTT

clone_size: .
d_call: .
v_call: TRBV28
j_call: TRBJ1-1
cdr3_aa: CASTLTGSSAFF
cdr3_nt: TGTGCCAGCACCTTAACGGGGTCGTCGGCTTTCTTT

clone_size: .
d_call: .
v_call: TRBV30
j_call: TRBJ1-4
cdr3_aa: CAWSVGSINEKLFF
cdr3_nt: TGTGCCTGGAGTGTAGGCAGTATTAATGAAAAACTGTTTTTT

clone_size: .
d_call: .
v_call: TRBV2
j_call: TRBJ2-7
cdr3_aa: CASSLSSYEQYF
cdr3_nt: TGTGCCAGCAGCCTAAGCTCCTACGAGCAGTACTTC

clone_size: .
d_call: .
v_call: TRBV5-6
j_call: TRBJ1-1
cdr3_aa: CASSLIQGGQGAFF
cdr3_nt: TGTGCCAGCAGCTTAATACAGGGAGGGCAGGGAGCTTTCTTT

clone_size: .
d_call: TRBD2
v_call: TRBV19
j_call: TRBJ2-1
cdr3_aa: CASSISLAGGYNEQFF
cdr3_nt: TGTGCCAGTAGTATATCTCTAGCGGGGGGGTACAATGAGCAGTTCTTC

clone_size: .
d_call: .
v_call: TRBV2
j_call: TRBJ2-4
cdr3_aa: CASSTGFSPNTKNIQYF
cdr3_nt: TGTGCCAGCAGTACAGGGTTCTCCCCCAATACCAAAAACATTCAGTACTTC

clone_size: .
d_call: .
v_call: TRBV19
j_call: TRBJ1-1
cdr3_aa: CASSIAEGATEAFF
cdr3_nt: TGTGCCAGTAGTATAGCCGAAGGGGCCACTGAAGCTTTCTTT

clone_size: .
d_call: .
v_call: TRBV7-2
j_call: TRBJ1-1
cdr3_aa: CASSSGQPQNTEAFF
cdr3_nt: TGTGCCAGCAGCTCGGGACAACCCCAGAACACTGAAGCTTTCTTT

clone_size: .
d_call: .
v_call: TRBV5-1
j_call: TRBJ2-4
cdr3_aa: CASSFGGFQYF
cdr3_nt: TGCGCCAGCAGCTTCGGAGGTTTTCAGTACTTC

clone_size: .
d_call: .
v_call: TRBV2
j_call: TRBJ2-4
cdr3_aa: CASSGRQDLVAIAKNIQYF
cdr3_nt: TGTGCCAGCAGTGGGAGACAGGATCTTGTCGCGATAGCCAAAAACATTCAGTACTTC

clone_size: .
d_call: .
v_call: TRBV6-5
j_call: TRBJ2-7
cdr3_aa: CASSYSRGRSSYEQYF
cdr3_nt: TGTGCCAGCAGTTACTCGCGGGGTCGCAGCTCCTACGAGCAGTACTTC

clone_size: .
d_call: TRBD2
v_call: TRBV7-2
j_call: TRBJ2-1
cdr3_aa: CASSLTEAGDFYNEQFF
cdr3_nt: TGTGCCAGCAGCTTAACAGAAGCGGGGGATTTCTACAATGAGCAGTTCTTC

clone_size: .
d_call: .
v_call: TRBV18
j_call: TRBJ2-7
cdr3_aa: CASSPEQLSSYEQYF
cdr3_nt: TGTGCCAGCTCACCGGAACAGCTCTCTTCCTACGAGCAGTACTTC

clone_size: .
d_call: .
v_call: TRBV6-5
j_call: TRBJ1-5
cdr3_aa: CASSRGPYQPQHF
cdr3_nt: TGTGCCAGCAGCAGGGGCCCCTATCAGCCCCAGCATTTT

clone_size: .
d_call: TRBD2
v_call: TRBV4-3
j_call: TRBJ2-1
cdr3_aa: CASSQVSGRAYNEQFF
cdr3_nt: TGCGCCAGCAGCCAAGTAAGCGGGAGGGCCTACAATGAGCAGTTCTTC

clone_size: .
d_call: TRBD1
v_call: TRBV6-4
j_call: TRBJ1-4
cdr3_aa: CARVPSTGPDNEKLFF
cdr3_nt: TGTGCCAGGGTCCCCTCGACAGGGCCGGATAATGAAAAACTGTTTTTT

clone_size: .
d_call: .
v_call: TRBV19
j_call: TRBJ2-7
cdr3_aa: CASSTRQAYEQYF
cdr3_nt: TGTGCCAGTAGTACTCGACAGGCCTACGAGCAGTACTTC

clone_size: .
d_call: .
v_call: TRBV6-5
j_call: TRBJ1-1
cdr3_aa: CASRQEGLETEAFF
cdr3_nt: TGTGCCAGCAGGCAAGAGGGGCTGGAGACTGAAGCTTTCTTT

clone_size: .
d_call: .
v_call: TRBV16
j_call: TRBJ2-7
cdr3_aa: CASSLSGDLSEQYF
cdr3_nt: TGTGCCAGCAGCCTGTCTGGAGATCTCAGCGAGCAGTACTTC